This TCR beta chain was observed in a study of long-term antiretroviral therapy in people with HIV. General study points: Unavailable data included ART adherence, viral resistance and therapy changes (switches in treatment).

Concerning this clone: Its antigen remains unidentified.

Researchers ran immunoSEQ v3.0 at survey level. Generated by immunoSEQ multiplex PCR, the TCRdb table keeps only in-frame clones and is missing some. Of more than 15,000 clones listed, approximately 90% are singletons. Per germline, CDR1 LNHDA and CDR2 SQIVND (reference sequence). The V and J ends lost 5 bases and 7 bases respectively, with 11 bases between them. This CDR3 spans 12 amino acids. Every participant gave one or more pre-ART and two or more post-ART PBMC samples. Every single participant having HIV got treatment inside the United States. Sample: unsorted PBMCs, taken 0.6 years after starting antiretroviral therapy. This clonotype was obtained from a woman between 35 and 50 years old with HIV. This chain connects TRBV19 to TRBJ1-2; D may be TRBD1 (5 bases). In nucleotides, the CDR3 is TGTGCCAGTAGTCCCCCAGGGTTTGGCTACACCTTC. It specifies CASSPPGFGYTF.